The source of this T cell receptor (beta chain) is a study of T-cell memory formation after mild COVID-19. Study-wide points: Clones that shrank (day 15 to 85) were balanced CD4/CD8, whereas later expanders leaned CD4+. Clones from the second wave (peaking day 37) had unconfirmed SARS-CoV-2 specificity.

This clonotype was seen ten or more times. What it recognizes is unknown. TCRdb recomputed calls from the 5' RACE reads with MiXCR, one row per CDR3 protein. The repertoire holds about 180,000 distinct CDR3 sequences, with roughly 20% as singletons. The sequenced material came from PBMCs or a T cell subset sorted from them (not recorded which). The TCR sequence derives from a man aged 18-30 years who had mild COVID-19 (a few samples of this study predate the infection). Cell type and time point are not known.

CDR3 sequence: CSARLSVTRYEQYF. CDR3 DNA sequence: TGCAGTGCTAGGTTGAGCGTCACCCGCTACGAGCAGTACTTC. The chain employs TRBV20-1 and TRBJ2-7; D ambiguous. The germline V gene encodes CDR1 DFQATT and CDR2 SNEGSKA (reference sequence). The V end lost 3 bases, the J end lost 3 bases, and 15 bases lay between the germline ends. The CDR3 length is 14 residues.